The source of this TCR beta chain is a study of T-cell memory formation after mild COVID-19. This clonotype was found many times. The target antigen is unknown. Amplification by 5'RACE using constant-segment primers produced TCR alpha and TCR beta cDNA libraries that carried sample barcodes and UMIs. Using its own MiXCR run on the 5' RACE reads, TCRdb lists one record per CDR3 protein. The table shows 100,000 to 150,000 distinct CDR3 sequences, with roughly 15% occurring only once. The study, taken as a whole, reports: For second-wave clones that peaked at day 37, SARS-CoV-2 specificity went unverified. Mainly in CM and EM were contracting CD4+ clones; CD8+ were in EMRA.

The CDR3 covers 13 residues. V dropped 2 bases and J dropped 8 bases, with 13 bases sitting between them. Germline CDR1 and CDR2: SQVTM and ANQGSEA. The chain carries TRBV29-1 and TRBJ2-1; D gene ambiguous. The sample was PBMCs or a T cell subset sorted from them (not recorded which). The sequence came from an adult woman who had mild COVID-19 (a few samples of this study predate the infection). Cell type and time point are not known. The chain's CDR3 is CSVEKASGYEQFF. In DNA, the CDR3 is TGCAGCGTTGAAAAGGCTAGTGGGTATGAGCAGTTCTTC.